A single sample is the source of the 2 T cell receptor beta chains below, sequenced in a study of blood T cells in healthy people across ages (dated by TCRdb to about 2015). Library construction relied on 5' RACE. TCRdb lists the instrument as Illumina HiSeq 2500. A second PCR of roughly 7 to 11 cycles was performed with a sample-barcoded 5' primer and a J-beta primer mix. Starting from the raw public reads, TCRdb applied fastp trimming at Q25, assembled clones with MiXCR and retained in-frame beta chains. Each entry is one CDR3 protein sequence, shown with its most common DNA and genes. The sample table lists about 1.5 million distinct CDR3 sequences, approximately 40% of them with a count of one. Of the sample, 7% to 9% is held by the ten largest clones. The material sequenced was blood. The receptors stem from a woman aged 18-35 years in good health.

CDR3 DNA sequence: TGTGCCAGCAGTGACGGTATCAGGGGAGTGAGTTTATCTGAAGCTTTCTTT. Translation gives CASSDGIRGVSLSEAFF. This rearrangement joins TRBV6-1 to TRBJ1-1; possible D gene TRBD1, 6 bases. Germline V gene lookup returns CDR1 MNHNS and CDR2 SASEGT. The CDR3 consists of 17 residues. V lost 3 bases, J lost 6 bases, and 23 bases lay in between.

This clonotype was seen more than once but under ten times. The chain uses TRBV5-1 and TRBJ2-5; no reliable D call. Germline loops: CDR1 SGHRS, CDR2 YFSETQ. Trimming took off 1 base at V and 2 bases at J, with 12 bases between the two ends. CDR3 size: 15 residues. CDR3 loop: CASSLPRSLQETQYF. In DNA, the CDR3 is TGCGCCAGCAGCTTGCCGAGATCGTTGCAAGAGACCCAGTACTTC.